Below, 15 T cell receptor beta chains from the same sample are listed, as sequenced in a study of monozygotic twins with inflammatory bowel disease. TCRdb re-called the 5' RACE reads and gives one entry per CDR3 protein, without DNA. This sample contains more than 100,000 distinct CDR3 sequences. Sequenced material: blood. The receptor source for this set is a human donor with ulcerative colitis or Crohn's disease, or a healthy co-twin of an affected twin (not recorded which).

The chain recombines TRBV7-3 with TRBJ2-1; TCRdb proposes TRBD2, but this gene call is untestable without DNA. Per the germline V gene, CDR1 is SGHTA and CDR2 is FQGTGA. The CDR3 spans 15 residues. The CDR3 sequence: CASSLMAGGGNEQFF.

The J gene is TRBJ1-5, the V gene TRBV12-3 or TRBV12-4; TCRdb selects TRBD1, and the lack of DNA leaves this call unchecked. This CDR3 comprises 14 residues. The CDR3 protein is CASSGQGVRQPQHF.

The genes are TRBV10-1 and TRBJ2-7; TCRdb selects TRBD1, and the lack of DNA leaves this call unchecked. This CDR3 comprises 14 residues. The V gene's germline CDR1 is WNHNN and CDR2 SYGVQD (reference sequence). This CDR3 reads CASNTGTESGEQYF.

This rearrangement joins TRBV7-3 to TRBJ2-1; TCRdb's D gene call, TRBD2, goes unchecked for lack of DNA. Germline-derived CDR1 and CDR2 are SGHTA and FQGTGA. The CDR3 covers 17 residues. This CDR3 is CASSLSSGGPGDNEQFF.

CDR3 sequence reads: CASSLRENNGYTF. The rearrangement joins TRBV12-3 or TRBV12-4 to TRBJ1-2. The CDR3 consists of 13 residues.

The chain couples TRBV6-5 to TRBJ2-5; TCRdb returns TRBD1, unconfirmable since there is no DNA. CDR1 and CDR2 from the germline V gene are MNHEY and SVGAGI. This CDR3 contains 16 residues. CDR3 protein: CASSYSRGESGETQYF.

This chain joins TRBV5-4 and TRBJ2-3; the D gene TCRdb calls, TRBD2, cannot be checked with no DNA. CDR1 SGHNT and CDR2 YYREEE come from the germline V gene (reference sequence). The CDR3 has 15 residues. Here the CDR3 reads CASKSSATSTDTQYF.

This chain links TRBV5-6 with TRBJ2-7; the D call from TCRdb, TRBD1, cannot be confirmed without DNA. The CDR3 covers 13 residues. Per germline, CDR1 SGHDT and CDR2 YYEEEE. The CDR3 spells CASSRTGIYEQYF.

CDR3 sequence reads: CSANPGGRTDTQYF. The rearrangement joins TRBV20-1 to TRBJ2-3; TCRdb calls TRBD1, which cannot be checked without DNA. Per germline, CDR1 DFQATT and CDR2 SNEGSKA (reference sequence). The CDR3 is made up of 14 amino acids.

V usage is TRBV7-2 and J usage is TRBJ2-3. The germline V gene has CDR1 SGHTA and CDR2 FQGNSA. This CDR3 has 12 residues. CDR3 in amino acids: CASSQSTDTQYF.

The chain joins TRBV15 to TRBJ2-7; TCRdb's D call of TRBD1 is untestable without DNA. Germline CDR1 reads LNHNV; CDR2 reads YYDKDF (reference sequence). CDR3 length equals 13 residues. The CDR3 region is CATSKGQYYEQYF.

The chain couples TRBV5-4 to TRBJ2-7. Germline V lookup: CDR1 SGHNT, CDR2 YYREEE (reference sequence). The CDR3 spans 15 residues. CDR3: CASSSNSDGPYEQYF.

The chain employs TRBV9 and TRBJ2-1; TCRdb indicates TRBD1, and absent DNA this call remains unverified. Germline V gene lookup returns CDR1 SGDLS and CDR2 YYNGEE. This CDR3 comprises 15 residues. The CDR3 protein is CASSVGRTVNNEQFF.

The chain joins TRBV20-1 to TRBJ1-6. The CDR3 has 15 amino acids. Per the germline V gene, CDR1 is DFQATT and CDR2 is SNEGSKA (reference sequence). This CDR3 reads CSASVRGSYNSPLHF.

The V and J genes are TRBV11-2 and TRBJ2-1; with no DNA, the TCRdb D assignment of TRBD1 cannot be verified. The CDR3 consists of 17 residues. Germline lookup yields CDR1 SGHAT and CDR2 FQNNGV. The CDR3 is CASSLDPAGALRNEQFF. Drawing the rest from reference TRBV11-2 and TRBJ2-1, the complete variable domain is EAGVAQSPRYKIIEKRQSVAFWCNPISGHATLYWYQQILGQGPKLLIQFQNNGVVDDSQLPKDRFSAERLKGVDSTLKIQPAKLEDSAVYLCASSLDPAGALRNEQFFGPGTRLTVL.